Sequencing of this TCR beta chain was carried out in a study of shared clonotypes between healthy human individuals (dated by TCRdb to 2020 to 2021). As for the study more broadly: Two women and a few men aged 18 to 49 years were included in the cohort. The study deeply sequenced blood TCR repertoires of about 5 healthy adults to estimate repertoire size and the extent of clonotype sharing between individuals. Libraries were prepared and TCR repertoires were sequenced by different laboratories using diverse techniques, in order to increase sequencing depth and limit assay-specific biases. For each donor, CD4 naive and CD4 memory were each given three plates, CD8 naive was given two plates, and CD8 memory was given one plate. Leukapheresis yielded between about 0.9 and 8.9 billion PBMCs per donor.

The CDR3, from cysteine to phenylalanine, totals 12 residues. Solely the CDR3 DNA is kept, with 36 bases framed from the first base. The CDR1 and CDR2 encoded by the germline V gene are MNHEY and SVGAGI. V sheds 6 bases and J sheds 4 bases, leaving 9 bases between their ends. TCR CDR3 regions were amplified from genomic DNA by multiplex PCR using the deep immunoSEQ assay. Extracted genomic DNA from each cell subset was spread evenly across all wells of several immunoSEQ 96-well plates, with each plate serving as a replicate. For sorted subsets, each replicate PCR was loaded with 200 ng genomic DNA, equivalent to 25,000 to 35,000 T cell genomes. Purified libraries were measured with a Qubit 3.0 fluorometer, size-checked on a Bioanalyzer 2100, and measured again with the KAPA Library Quantification kit. Each immunoSEQ 96-well plate was sequenced on its own single-read 150-cycle Illumina NextSeq 550 flow cell. The study's processing was this. Because the immunoSEQ output included only junctional sequences and no quality scores, the filtering could not be the same as the filtering used for full-length reads. To assign V/J genes and CDR3, sequences were annotated using PyIR, a Python wrapper for IgBLAST v1.9, with IMGT germline references. Reads were removed for weak V/J assignments (E-value above 1e-6), missing CDR3, stop codons, out-of-frame junctions, or ambiguous translated residues. A V3J clonotype was defined by an identical inferred V gene, J gene, and CDR3 amino acid sequence. Percentage overlap between repertoires was calculated by dividing the number of shared unique clonotypes by the size of the smaller repertoire. Richness of each repertoire was evaluated using RTK rarefaction, the Chao1 estimator, and Recon v2.1 estimates of unobserved clonotypes. For all TCRbeta clonotypes obtained by the gDNA method from a handful of donors, generation probabilities were computed with OLGA. In its TCRdb copy, this immuneACCESS table keeps in-frame sequences only and misses some clones. Where compared with another copy, unresolved V genes explain less than half of these, and the others have no known cause. V, J and clone size are those of that table, while D and trimming were read from the DNA. Present in this sample are about 2.5 million clones, around 93% of which were seen just once. The leading ten clones occupy approximately 0.4% of the sample.

Donors were healthy HIV-negative adults with no recently reported acute infections or vaccinations. Only Caucasian adults living in Nashville, Tennessee, USA were represented among the donors. Magnetic negative selection was used to enrich CD4+ T cells, after which naive cells were positively selected on CD45RA and the negative fraction became the memory subset. After blood collection by leukapheresis, PBMCs were isolated using Ficoll-Histopaque density gradient centrifugation and then cryopreserved in the vapor phase of liquid nitrogen. Analytical flow cytometry was used to check the purity and quantity of every magnetically sorted T cell population. Genomic DNA was isolated from every sorted fraction and measured by UV absorbance on a Nanodrop 2000c. With respect to this clone: Its antigen specificity is not known. No much larger clone is present one base from it, and per-base qualities are unavailable.

The full study reports these points: Compared with non-shared clonotypes, the clonotypes found in all four sorted-subset donors had higher generation probabilities. Sampling was restricted to blood, and TCR repertoires in tissues likely differ from the TCR repertoires found in blood. Estimated clonotype richness was generally larger for naive than for memory subsets. Incomplete sequencing was indicated by rarefaction of sorted-subset datasets, despite the large sequencing depth. When a handful of donors were compared, the shared fraction of clonotypes was around 5.1% for naive CD4, approximately 3.5% for naive CD8, more than 2% for memory CD4, and 0.35% to 0.4% for memory CD8. Based on pairwise subsampling, the degree of clonotype sharing among donors was expected to be affected by sequencing depth. Because the study included only a small number of donors, the genetic and exposure-history diversity represented was limited.

The receptor was derived from a man between 18 and 29 years old in good health. Some clones in this sample may be carry-over from other donors' samples. Sequencing used naive CD4+ T cells from PBMCs. The sample's cell subset or site label, decoded: CD45RA+ positively selected. Here the chain combines TRBV6-5 and TRBJ1-2; no confident D gene assignment can be made. The CDR3 reads CASSDRFYGYTF. The DNA sequence is as follows: TGTGCCAGCAGCGACCGCTTCTATGGCTACACCTTC.